What follows are 20 T cell receptor beta chains derived from one specimen sequenced in a study of persistence of HIV-infected CD4 T cells. Sequencing used immunoSEQ version 4 in survey mode. Data came from immunoSEQ multiplex PCR; TCRdb stores just in-frame clones and leaves some out. This sample has 40,000 to 55,000 clones, with approximately 90% found just once. These receptors have no known antigen. Nonspecific anti-CD3/anti-CD28 bead stimulation represents the broad CD4+ T cell repertoire. Responding CD4+ T cells were sorted by upregulation of both CD40 ligand and CD69. The material was CD4+ T cells sorted from PBMCs after approximately 19-hour stimulation, obtained from a patient who received antiretroviral therapy. These receptors all come from an adult woman with HIV who was CMV-seropositive.

This chain connects TRBV3-1 (or the pseudogene TRBV3-2) to TRBJ2-7; no clear D. The V end was cut by 0 bases, the J end by 3 bases, with 9 bases between. CDR3 size: 14 residues. The germline V gene has CDR1 LGHDT and CDR2 YNNKEL (reference sequence). CDR3 in amino acids: CASSQDFADYEQYF. The CDR3 nucleotides are TGTGCCAGCAGCCAAGATTTCGCAGACTACGAGCAGTACTTC.

V and J are TRBV5-1 and TRBJ1-1, with D maybe TRBD1 (6 bases). Trimming cost V 4 bases and J 7 bases, with 17 bases left between them. CDR3 length: 14 residues. Germline V gives CDR1 SGHRS, CDR2 YFSETQ. The CDR3 region has the DNA TGCGCCAGCAGCCCCAGGTCACAGGGTGGTGAAGCTTTCTTT. This sequence encodes CASSPRSQGGEAFF.

This rearrangement joins TRBV10-2 to TRBJ2-3; D not resolved. Trimming left V 4 bases short and J 5 bases short, with 13 bases between. Per germline, CDR1 WSHSY and CDR2 SAAADI. This CDR3 region has 14 residues. The CDR3 sequence is CASSGGNTGDTQYF. The CDR3 DNA sequence: TGCGCCAGCAGTGGGGGTAACACTGGAGATACGCAGTATTTT.

The chain employs TRBV27 and TRBJ2-3, with D unresolved. CDR1 and CDR2 from the germline V gene are MNHEY and SMNVEV (reference sequence). Trimming shortened V by 5 bases and J by 0 bases, and 9 bases separated the two germline ends. CDR3 length equals 14 residues. The CDR3 loop reads CASSPHFSTDTQYF. For the CDR3, the DNA is TGTGCCAGCAGTCCACACTTTAGCACAGATACGCAGTATTTT.

The chain links TRBV5-4 to TRBJ2-1; D is uncertain. The CDR3 is 12 residues long. Germline CDR1 and CDR2: SGHNT and YYREEE (reference sequence). Trimming took 0 bases from V and 6 from J, leaving 4 bases between them. DNA of the CDR3: TGTGCCAGCAGCTTGGGTTTCAATGAGCAGTTCTTC. This translates into CASSLGFNEQFF.

V and J are TRBV24-1 and TRBJ2-3; 7 nucleotides agree with TRBD2. Germline trimming cut 0 bases from V and 8 bases from J; bases unmatched to any gene: 4. CDR3 length: 14 amino acids. Germline lookup yields CDR1 KGHDR and CDR2 SFDVKD. For the CDR3, the DNA is TGTGCCACCAGTGATTTGAGGGACTACCCTACGCAGTATTTT. Its protein product is CATSDLRDYPTQYF.

This clone was picked up one time. The chain couples TRBV7-5 to TRBJ1-2. TRBV7-5 is labeled a pseudogene. The CDR3 runs 16 residues. As DNA, the CDR3 is TGTGTCAGAAGCTTAGCGCAAGGGTCATGGGACTATGGCTACACCTTC. Translating gives CVRSLAQGSWDYGYTF.

V gene TRBV4-1 combines with J gene TRBJ2-1; 10 bases agree with TRBD2. The CDR3 sequence is 17 residues long. V dropped 6 bases and J dropped 8; count of bases not matched to a gene: 16. Per the germline V gene, CDR1 is MGHRA and CDR2 is YSYEKL. In DNA form, the CDR3 reads TGCGCCAGCAGATGGAGGGCTAGCGGGGGCCCAGGGGATGAGCAGTTCTTC. It translates to CASRWRASGGPGDEQFF.

The V call is TRBV6-6, the J call TRBJ1-1; no definite D call. Trimming cost V 5 bases and J 5 bases, with 6 bases left between them. CDR1 is MNHNY and CDR2 is SVGAGI in the germline V gene (reference sequence). CDR3 size: 11 residues. CDR3 residues: CASSERTEAFF. DNA of the CDR3: TGTGCCAGCAGTGAGAGGACTGAAGCTTTCTTT.

The rearrangement links TRBV20-1 to TRBJ1-1; D is possibly TRBD1 (5 bases). V dropped 4 bases and J dropped 13 bases, with 22 bases sitting between them. From germline, CDR1 is DFQATT and CDR2 SNEGSKA (reference sequence). CDR3 length: 13 amino acids. This CDR3 is CSANEPGRSSGFF. The DNA of the CDR3 is TGCAGTGCTAATGAGCCGGGACGGTCGTCAGGTTTCTTT.

The chain uses TRBV5-4 and TRBJ2-2; the D gene is possibly TRBD1 (5 bases). CDR3 length equals 15 residues. Trimming removed 2 bases at V and 1 base at J, with 9 bases between. From germline, CDR1 is SGHNT and CDR2 YYREEE (reference sequence). CDR3 in amino acids: CASSFFQGNTGELFF. In DNA, the CDR3 is TGTGCCAGCAGCTTTTTTCAGGGGAACACCGGGGAGCTGTTTTTT.

This rearrangement joins TRBV5-1 to TRBJ1-5; TRBD1 matches 9 bases. V lost 0 bases, J lost 6 bases, and 4 bases stayed unmatched. Germline V gene data show CDR1 as SGHRS and CDR2 as YFSETQ. This CDR3 is built from 15 residues. As DNA, the CDR3 is TGCGCCAGCAGCTTGGACACAGGGGGCCGTCAGCCCCAGCATTTT. Translation: CASSLDTGGRQPQHF.

This clone occurred once. The CDR3 bases are TGTGCCAGCAGTGTTAACTATGGCTACACCTTC. This codes for CASSVNYGYTF. The J gene is TRBJ1-2, the V gene TRBV12-3 or TRBV12-4, with D unclear. The length of the CDR3 is 11 residues. V shed 5 bases and J shed 1 base, with 2 bases lying between them.

This chain connects TRBV2 to TRBJ1-2; D call uncertain. V dropped 4 bases and J dropped 4 bases, with 7 bases sitting between them. The CDR3 runs 12 residues. Germline CDR1 SNHLY, CDR2 FYNNEI. This chain's CDR3 is CASSGDSYGYTF. In DNA, the CDR3 is TGTGCCAGCAGTGGGGATTCCTATGGCTACACCTTC.

The chain uses TRBV4-2 and TRBJ1-1; D might be TRBD1 (6 bases). Per germline, CDR1 LGHNA and CDR2 YNFKEQ. The CDR3 runs to 15 residues. Trimming stripped 1 base from V and 10 bases from J, with 19 bases between. The CDR3 sequence is CASSQAQQGSRGAFF. The CDR3 DNA is TGTGCCAGCAGCCAAGCTCAACAGGGTTCGAGGGGAGCTTTCTTT.

The chain carries TRBV10-1 and TRBJ2-1; a possible D gene is TRBD1 (6 bases). V lost 2 bases to trimming and J lost 6 bases, with 14 bases between them. The CDR3 has 15 residues. CDR1 and CDR2 from the germline V gene are WNHNN and SYGVQD (reference sequence). Here the CDR3 DNA reads TGCGCCAGCAGTGAGGTACTTGGGGACACCAATGAGCAGTTCTTC. This encodes CASSEVLGDTNEQFF.

The J gene is TRBJ1-6, the V gene TRBV27; D is ambiguous. The CDR3 spans 15 residues. Germline V lookup: CDR1 MNHEY, CDR2 SMNVEV (reference sequence). The V end lost 2 bases, the J end lost 5 bases, and 10 bases lay between the germline ends. The CDR3 DNA reads TGTGCCAGCAGTTTACGGAGTGGGCATAATTCACCCCTCCACTTT. Translating gives CASSLRSGHNSPLHF.

This clone was recorded a few times. DNA for the CDR3: TGCGCCAGCAGCCAAGAGTTAGGGGCGGGGAGGGCCCTCCACTTT. It yields the protein CASSQELGAGRALHF. The chain is built from TRBV4-1 and TRBJ1-6, with D possibly being TRBD1 (5 bases). The CDR3 runs 15 residues. The germline V gene encodes CDR1 MGHRA and CDR2 YSYEKL. V shed 0 bases and J shed 14 bases, with 17 bases lying between them.

This chain connects TRBV25-1 to TRBJ2-6, with 9 bases that match TRBD1. The CDR3 is made up of 16 amino acids. Unmatched junction bases numbered 6, after V lost 6 bases and J lost 3 bases. Per germline, CDR1 MGHDK and CDR2 SYGVNS. CDR3 sequence reads: CASRKTGGSGANVLTF. Written as DNA, the CDR3 is TGTGCCAGCAGAAAGACAGGGGGAAGTGGGGCCAACGTCCTGACTTTC.

The J gene is TRBJ2-7, the V gene TRBV3-1 (or the pseudogene TRBV3-2); TRBD1 matches at 12 bases. The ends lost 4 bases at V and 4 bases at J; junction bases unmatched: 5. CDR3 size: 15 residues. Germline CDR1 reads LGHDT; CDR2 reads YNNKEL (reference sequence). The CDR3 region is CASSLGQGARYEQYF. The DNA for the CDR3 is TGTGCCAGCAGCCTGGGACAGGGGGCCAGATACGAGCAGTACTTC.